What follows are 27 T cell receptor beta chains derived from one specimen sequenced in a study of CD8+ T cells in alopecia areata. Sequencing relied on a cDNA template that was reverse transcribed from extracted RNA. The method was immunoSEQ multiplex PCR; TCRdb's version includes in-frame clones alone and lacks a portion of them. This sample has about 130,000 clones, with 58% found just once. This material consisted of CD4+ T cells sorted from blood, taken at week 0. These receptors were collected from a human donor with alopecia areata.

The chain recombines TRBV30 with TRBJ1-1, with D maybe TRBD1 (5 bases). Germline CDR1 is GTSNPN and CDR2 is SVGIG (reference sequence). The V end was cut by 0 bases, the J end by 11 bases, with 13 bases between. The CDR3 is 12 amino acids. CDR3 DNA sequence: TGTGCCTGGAGTGTGGGAGGGGCCGACGCTTTCTTT. It specifies CAWSVGGADAFF.

CDR3 coding DNA: TGCGCCAGCAGCCTAGCGGGGGGCACAGATACGCAGTATTTT. Amino acids: CASSLAGGTDTQYF. The chain joins TRBV4-1 to TRBJ2-3; 9 positions agree with TRBD2. Per germline, CDR1 MGHRA and CDR2 YSYEKL. V dropped 4 bases and J dropped 1; count of bases not matched to a gene: 0. This CDR3 is 14 amino acids long.

The chain combines TRBV20-1 with TRBJ2-7; D is undetermined. The V gene's germline CDR1 is DFQATT and CDR2 SNEGSKA (reference sequence). The V and J ends lost 6 bases and 9 bases respectively, with 9 bases between them. The CDR3 contains 9 residues. The CDR3 DNA reads TGCAGTGCGGGTAGAAGGCAGTACTTC. Residues: CSAGRRQYF.

The V gene is TRBV7-8, the J gene TRBJ2-5, with unresolved D. CDR3 length equals 14 residues. Between the trimmed V and J ends, which lost 2 bases and 3 bases, there was a span of 10 bases. Germline-derived CDR1 and CDR2 are SGHVS and FQNEAQ. This CDR3 reads CASSLLRAEETQYF. CDR3 bases: TGTGCCAGCAGCTTACTCAGAGCAGAAGAGACCCAGTACTTC.

The rearrangement uses TRBV29-1 and TRBJ1-1, with TRBD1 as a possible D gene (5 bases). This CDR3 has 14 amino acids. CDR1 is SQVTM and CDR2 is ANQGSEA in the germline V gene. Deletions cut 0 bases from V and 11 bases from J, with 19 bases between. The CDR3 DNA reads as TGCAGCGTTGAAGATCGAGTGGCAGGGAGAGTGGCTTTCTTT. It encodes CSVEDRVAGRVAFF.

The rearrangement joins TRBV6-5 to TRBJ2-7; 8 positions agree with TRBD1. CDR3 length equals 11 residues. Per germline, CDR1 MNHEY and CDR2 SVGAGI. V dropped 6 bases and J dropped 12; count of bases not matched to a gene: 7. This CDR3 reads CASSLRDRWYF. In nucleotides, the CDR3 is TGTGCCAGCAGCCTCAGGGACAGGTGGTACTTC.

V usage is TRBV29-1 and J usage is TRBJ1-2; D unresolved. From germline, CDR1 is SQVTM and CDR2 ANQGSEA. Between the trimmed V and J ends, which lost 6 bases and 7 bases, there was a span of 24 bases. The CDR3 loop spans 15 amino acids. The DNA of the CDR3 is TGCAGCGTGGATGATGCGGCAGGTGTGTCGGGTGGCTACACCTTC. Translating gives CSVDDAAGVSGGYTF.

The chain combines TRBV30 with TRBJ2-1; 9 bases are shared with TRBD2. The CDR3 totals 17 residues. Germline CDR1 and CDR2: GTSNPN and SVGIG (reference sequence). V shed 0 bases and J 1 base; nucleotides not matched to a gene: 7. The CDR3 is CAWSVELAGNSYNEQFF. CDR3 nucleotides: TGTGCCTGGAGTGTTGAGCTAGCGGGGAATTCCTACAATGAGCAGTTCTTC.

This clone was recorded a few times. The chain uses TRBV30 and TRBJ2-5; a possible D gene is TRBD2 (5 bases). The CDR3 runs 12 residues. Germline V gives CDR1 GTSNPN, CDR2 SVGIG (reference sequence). V lost 2 bases to trimming and J lost 3 bases, with 7 bases between them. The CDR3 bases are TGTGCCTGGAGTTCCGGGAAAGAGACCCAGTACTTC. Translated: CAWSSGKETQYF.

Only a few counts were recorded for this clone. The V and J genes are TRBV18 and TRBJ1-6; TRBD1 matches 7 bases. With V trimmed by 4 bases and J by 10 bases, 13 bases remained unmatched. The CDR3 runs 16 residues. Per the germline V gene, CDR1 is KGHSH and CDR2 is LQKENI. CDR3 DNA sequence: TGTGCCAGCTCACGACAGGGATACGGTACGGGCTCACCCCTCCACTTT. Translated: CASSRQGYGTGSPLHF. Together with reference TRBV18 and TRBJ1-6, the CDR3 gives the full variable domain: NAGVMQNPRHLVRRRGQEARLRCSPMKGHSHVYWYRQLPEEGLKFMVYLQKENIIDESGMPKERFSAEFPKEGPSILRIQQVVRGDSAAYFCASSRQGYGTGSPLHFGNGTRLTVT.

The chain is built from TRBV7-9 and TRBJ1-6; possibly TRBD1 for D (5 bases). The CDR3 loop spans 16 amino acids. From germline, CDR1 is SEHNR and CDR2 FQNEAQ (reference sequence). V dropped 1 base and J dropped 1 base, with 8 bases sitting between them. The CDR3 here is CASSLEWGSYNSPLHF. CDR3 coding DNA: TGTGCCAGCAGCTTAGAATGGGGGTCCTATAATTCACCCCTCCACTTT.

The chain couples TRBV19 to TRBJ1-3; no firm D call. Between the trimmed V and J ends, which lost 3 bases and 7 bases, there was a span of 13 bases. The CDR3 sequence is 14 residues long. Germline values: CDR1 LNHDA, CDR2 SQIVND (reference sequence). This CDR3 is CASSMDLGGNTIYF. The CDR3 region has the DNA TGTGCCAGTAGTATGGACCTCGGTGGGAACACCATATATTTT.

This rearrangement joins TRBV23-1 to TRBJ2-7, with D perhaps matching TRBD2 (5 bases). TRBV23-1 is an open reading frame whose function is uncertain. The CDR3 is 17 amino acids. V dropped 0 bases and J dropped 7 bases, with 22 bases sitting between them. This CDR3 is CASSQSFRPRATGEQYF. The CDR3, as DNA: TGCGCCAGCAGTCAATCGTTTCGGCCGCGGGCAACGGGGGAGCAGTACTTC.

The CDR3 reads CAASDNDQPQHF. The CDR3 DNA reads as TGTGCCGCGTCGGACAACGATCAGCCCCAGCATTTT. This chain links TRBV30 with TRBJ1-5, with D possibly being TRBD1 (5 bases). Germline loops: CDR1 GTSNPN, CDR2 SVGIG (reference sequence). V dropped 8 bases and J dropped 5 bases, with 13 bases sitting between them. This CDR3 is built from 12 residues.

The chain couples TRBV14 to TRBJ2-7; the D gene is possibly TRBD1 (5 bases). Germline V gene lookup returns CDR1 SGHDN and CDR2 FVKESK. Trimming shortened V by 3 bases and J by 3 bases, and 15 bases separated the two germline ends. The CDR3 length is 15 residues. The CDR3 nucleotides are TGTGCCAGCAGCCAGACACAGGTCGGGTACTACGAGCAGTACTTC. As protein: CASSQTQVGYYEQYF.

The chain joins TRBV6-5 to TRBJ2-4; either TRBD1 or TRBD2 may supply D (5 bases each). CDR3 length equals 15 residues. V shed 2 bases and J shed 7 bases, with 15 bases lying between them. Per the germline V gene, CDR1 is MNHEY and CDR2 is SVGAGI. CDR3 loop: CASSYGRGPGNIQYF. As DNA, the CDR3 is TGTGCCAGCAGTTACGGTCGGGGCCCGGGGAACATTCAGTACTTC.

The J gene is TRBJ2-2, the V gene TRBV2; TRBD2 matches 10 bases. V lost 8 bases, J lost 6 bases, and 3 bases stayed unmatched. This CDR3 has 13 residues. The germline gives CDR1 SNHLY, CDR2 FYNNEI. CDR3 region: CASQAGGPGELFF. Here the CDR3 DNA reads TGTGCCAGCCAAGCGGGGGGGCCCGGGGAGCTGTTTTTT.

The chain has TRBV7-9 and TRBJ2-5, with D tentatively TRBD2 (5 bases). In germline, CDR1 is SEHNR, CDR2 FQNEAQ (reference sequence). The germline V and J ends were trimmed by 11 bases and 4 bases, with 20 bases remaining between them. The CDR3 spans 14 residues. DNA of the CDR3: TGTGCCGTCGCCCCTAAGAGGGCACGAGAGACCCAGTACTTC. Translation: CAVAPKRARETQYF.

J is TRBJ2-1 and V is TRBV15; no reliable D call. The germline V and J ends were trimmed by 2 bases and 5 bases, with 10 bases remaining between them. CDR3 length: 14 amino acids. CDR1 is LNHNV, CDR2 YYDKDF, per germline (reference sequence). CDR3 in DNA: TGTGCCACCAGCAGACCAGGCGGCGACAATGAGCAGTTCTTC. Residues: CATSRPGGDNEQFF. The full variable domain, rest sourced from reference TRBV15 and TRBJ2-1, is DAMVIQNPRYQVTQFGKPVTLSCSQTLNHNVMYWYQQKSSQAPKLLFHYYDKDFNNEADTPDNFQSRRPNTSFCFLDIRSPGLGDTAMYLCATSRPGGDNEQFFGPGTRLTVL.

The sample holds one count of this clone. The chain uses TRBV5-1 and TRBJ2-7; D may be TRBD1 (6 bases). Germline CDR1 reads SGHRS; CDR2 reads YFSETQ. V gave up 4 bases and J gave up 0 bases, with 14 bases separating them. The CDR3 covers 15 residues. The DNA of the CDR3 is TGCGCCAGCAGCCTAGACAGGTTCTCCTCCTACGAGCAGTACTTC. Protein product: CASSLDRFSSYEQYF.

The chain couples TRBV2 to TRBJ1-5, with D possibly being TRBD1 (5 bases). The CDR3 totals 14 residues. Trimming removed 3 bases at V and 1 base at J, with 7 bases between. Germline CDR1 and CDR2: SNHLY and FYNNEI. The CDR3 region is CASSDAGSNQPQHF. The DNA for the CDR3 is TGTGCCAGCAGTGACGCAGGGAGCAATCAGCCCCAGCATTTT.

The chain carries TRBV30 and TRBJ2-3; no clear D gene. The length of the CDR3 is 12 residues. CDR1 and CDR2 from the germline V gene are GTSNPN and SVGIG (reference sequence). The V end lost 1 base, the J end lost 4 bases, and 6 bases lay between the germline ends. CDR3 sequence reads: CAWSAFSDTQYF. The CDR3, as DNA: TGTGCCTGGAGTGCCTTCTCAGATACGCAGTATTTT.

This clone was observed a handful of times. J is TRBJ2-7 and V is TRBV2, with D maybe TRBD1 (6 bases). The germline V gene has CDR1 SNHLY and CDR2 FYNNEI. V lost 2 bases, J lost 6 bases, and 11 bases lay in between. The CDR3 spans 13 residues. CDR3 region: CASSELGGVEQYF. In DNA form, the CDR3 reads TGTGCCAGCAGTGAATTAGGGGGTGTCGAGCAGTACTTC. Variable domain in full (rest from reference TRBV2 and TRBJ2-7): EPEVTQTPSHQVTQMGQEVILRCVPISNHLYFYWYRQILGQKVEFLVSFYNNEISEKSEIFDDQFSVERPDGSNFTLKIRSTKLEDSAMYFCASSELGGVEQYFGPGTRLTVT.

The chain uses TRBV7-6 and TRBJ2-7, with 8 bases fitting TRBD1. J was trimmed by 3 bases and V by 1 base; bases with no gene match: 5. The CDR3 length is 15 residues. Looked up from germline, CDR1 is SGHVS and CDR2 is FNYEAQ. This CDR3 is CASSLGSGGIYEQYF. The CDR3 bases are TGTGCCAGCAGCTTAGGATCAGGGGGCATCTACGAGCAGTACTTC.

This chain joins TRBV6-5 and TRBJ1-1, with D maybe TRBD1 (5 bases). V lost 7 bases to trimming and J lost 11 bases, with 23 bases between them. The germline V gene encodes CDR1 MNHEY and CDR2 SVGAGI. The CDR3 consists of 14 residues. CDR3 sequence reads: CASMRGPNKLGAFF. CDR3 coding DNA: TGTGCCAGCATGCGGGGACCGAACAAGCTCGGGGCTTTCTTT.

The chain employs TRBV7-9 and TRBJ1-1; the D gene is possibly TRBD1 (5 bases). CDR3 length: 13 amino acids. V lost 4 bases and J lost 8, with 14 bases in between. Germline CDR1 is SEHNR and CDR2 is FQNEAQ (reference sequence). The CDR3 DNA follows: TGTGCCAGCAGCTGGGGCCTGGGGACCGAAGCTTTCTTT. This translates into CASSWGLGTEAFF. The complete variable domain, with remaining parts taken from reference TRBV7-9 and TRBJ1-1, reads DTGVSQNPRHKITKRGQNVTFRCDPISEHNRLYWYRQTLGQGPEFLTYFQNEAQLEKSRLLSDRFSAERPKGSFSTLEIQRTEQGDSAMYLCASSWGLGTEAFFGQGTRLTVV.

J is TRBJ1-4 and V is TRBV15, with TRBD1 matching 9 bases. Germline trimming cut 4 bases from V and 6 bases from J; bases unmatched to any gene: 3. Germline V gene sequence: CDR1 LNHNV, CDR2 YYDKDF (reference sequence). The CDR3 runs to 14 residues. This CDR3 reads CATSMGQGDEKLFF. DNA for the CDR3: TGTGCCACCAGCATGGGACAGGGAGATGAAAAACTGTTTTTT.